This T cell receptor (beta chain) was obtained from a study of T-cell memory formation after mild COVID-19. Study in general: TCR clustering was largely donor specific.

The CDR3 totals 14 residues. Between the trimmed V and J ends, which lost 2 bases and 6 bases, there was a span of 8 bases. CDR1 and CDR2 from the germline V gene are PRHDT and FYEKMQ (reference sequence). The authors produced TCR alpha and TCR beta cDNA libraries with sample barcodes and UMIs by 5'RACE using constant-segment primers. TCRdb independently ran MiXCR on the 5' RACE reads; one entry per CDR3 protein. The sample carries approximately 480,000 distinct CDR3 sequences, 18% recorded once. This clonotype was seen a few times. The chain combines TRBV13 with TRBJ1-6; the D gene is possibly TRBD1 (5 bases). This clonotype was sampled from an adult woman who had mild COVID-19 (a few samples of this study predate the infection). Cell type and time point are not known. Sequenced input: PBMCs or a T cell subset sorted from them (not recorded which). The DNA of the CDR3 is TGTGCCAGCAGCTTAATCCAGGGTAATTCACCCCTCCACTTT. It specifies CASSLIQGNSPLHF. Based on the CDR3 plus reference TRBV13 and TRBJ1-6, the full variable domain is AAGVIQSPRHLIKEKRETATLKCYPIPRHDTVYWYQQGPGQDPQFLISFYEKMQSDKGSIPDRFSAQQFSDYHSELNMSSLELGDSALYFCASSLIQGNSPLHFGNGTRLTVT.